This T cell receptor beta chain is drawn from a study of T cells expressing NK-cell markers. Across the whole study: The authors sequenced eight donors, of whom seven were HCMV-seropositive and one was seronegative.

From the 5' RACE reads, TCRdb lists one entry per CDR3 protein and no DNA. This repertoire includes about 260,000 distinct CDR3 sequences. Per germline, CDR1 MRHNA and CDR2 SNTAGT. CDR3 length: 12 amino acids. General study findings and limits: Dominant NKG2C+ clonotypes in a handful of donors made up roughly 1.0-7.5% of CD8+ T cells.

Points on this clonotype: No antigen is known for it.

The material sequenced was blood T cells: a sorted CD56 or NKG2C T cell subset, CD4+ or CD8+ T cells, or bulk PBMC T cells (not recorded which). The source is a man aged 18 to 30 in good health. V gene TRBV6-4 combines with J gene TRBJ2-5. CDR3 protein: CASNKKVKTQYF.